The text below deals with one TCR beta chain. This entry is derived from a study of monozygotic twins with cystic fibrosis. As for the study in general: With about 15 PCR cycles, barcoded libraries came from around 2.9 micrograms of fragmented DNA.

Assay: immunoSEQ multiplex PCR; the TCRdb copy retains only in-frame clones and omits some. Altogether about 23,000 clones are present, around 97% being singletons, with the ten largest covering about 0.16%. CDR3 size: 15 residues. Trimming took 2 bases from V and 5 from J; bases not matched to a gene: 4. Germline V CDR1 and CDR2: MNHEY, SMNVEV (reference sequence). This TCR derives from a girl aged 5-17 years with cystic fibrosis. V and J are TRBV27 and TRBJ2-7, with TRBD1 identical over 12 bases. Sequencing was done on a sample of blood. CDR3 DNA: TGTGCCAGCAGTTTACTTGGGACAGGGGGCCACGAGCAGTACTTC. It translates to CASSLLGTGGHEQYF.